These 28 T cell receptor beta chains came from one sample sequenced in a study of cytomegalovirus exposure and HLA in healthy donors. Primers included in the PCR were 60 Vbeta and 13 Jbeta primers. The data were produced by immunoSEQ multiplex PCR, yet TCRdb's version contains in-frame clones alone and is incomplete. This repertoire shows under 200,000 clones, roughly 75% found once; its top ten account for 1%. The source material was PBMCs. Receptors originate from a woman aged 45-65 years in good health and CMV-seropositive.

The chain links TRBV6-1 to TRBJ1-6; D is unresolved. The germline V and J ends were trimmed by 3 bases and 5 bases, with 5 bases remaining between them. The germline CDR1 and CDR2 sequences are MNHNS and SASEGT. The CDR3 contains 13 residues. CDR3 sequence: CASSEGNNSPLHF. CDR3 in DNA: TGTGCCAGCAGTGAGGGCAATAATTCACCCCTCCACTTT.

V and J are TRBV7-6 and TRBJ1-3, with TRBD1 matching over 11 bases. Germline V gene sequence: CDR1 SGHVS, CDR2 FNYEAQ. V lost 4 bases to trimming and J lost 7 bases; unmatched junction nucleotides: 18. The CDR3 runs 19 residues. CDR3 protein: CASSSRKPITGTGGNTIYF. CDR3 nucleotides: TGTGCCAGCAGCTCTCGAAAACCCATCACCGGGACAGGGGGTAACACCATATATTTT.

To note about this clone: The final CDR3 position lacks the conserved phenylalanine or tryptophan, pointing to a likely read error. The V gene is TRBV27, the J gene TRBJ1-1, with D maybe TRBD1 (6 bases). Germline CDR1 MNHEY, CDR2 SMNVEV (reference sequence). Trimming shortened V by 5 bases and J by 4 bases, and 11 bases separated the two germline ends. There are 13 residues in the CDR3. The CDR3 protein is CASSRNRATEAFL. CDR3 nucleotide sequence: TGTGCCAGCAGTAGAAACAGGGCCACTGAAGCTTTCCTT.

Regarding this clone: At the DNA level, this CDR3 is encoded by other sequences in the same sample as well. The V call is TRBV2, the J call TRBJ2-3; D is perhaps TRBD1 (5 bases). Germline loops: CDR1 SNHLY, CDR2 FYNNEI. CDR3 length: 14 amino acids. Trimming stripped 1 base from V and 5 bases from J, with 10 bases between. In DNA, the CDR3 is TGTGCCAGCAGTGAAGGGCAGGGTGGAGATACGCAGTATTTT. It yields the protein CASSEGQGGDTQYF.

The gene calls are TRBV6-1 and TRBJ2-5; 7 nucleotides line up with TRBD1. In germline, CDR1 is MNHNS, CDR2 SASEGT. Germline trimming cut 2 bases from V and 5 bases from J; bases unmatched to any gene: 8. This CDR3 has 15 amino acids. The CDR3 bases are TGTGCCAGCAGTGAACAAAGGGGGCTCTGGGAGACCCAGTACTTC. It yields the protein CASSEQRGLWETQYF.

This sequence joins TRBV19 and TRBJ1-1; 8 bases align to TRBD1. Trimming cost V 5 bases and J 10 bases; bases outside gene matches: 6. The CDR3 is made up of 12 amino acids. The germline V gene encodes CDR1 LNHDA and CDR2 SQIVND (reference sequence). The CDR3 DNA follows: TGTGCCAGTAGTGCGGGACAGGAACGAGCTTTCTTT. As protein: CASSAGQERAFF.

This chain links TRBV7-3 with TRBJ2-7; 9 nucleotides match TRBD2. CDR1 is SGHTA, CDR2 FQGTGA, per germline. The CDR3 totals 15 residues. The trim removed 3 bases at V and 4 bases at J, leaving 7 bases unmatched. CDR3 DNA: TGTGCCAGCAGCTTCTTAGCGGGAGTAGGGTACGAGCAGTACTTC. This encodes CASSFLAGVGYEQYF. Full variable domain (remainder filled in from reference TRBV7-3 and TRBJ2-7): GAGVSQTPSNKVTEKGKYVELRCDPISGHTALYWYRQSLGQGPEFLIYFQGTGAADDSGLPNDRFFAVRPEGSVSTLKIQRTERGDSAVYLCASSFLAGVGYEQYFGPGTRLTVT.

A few counts support this clone. The chain carries TRBV4-1 and TRBJ2-7, with a weak D call TRBD2 (6 bases). Germline V gives CDR1 MGHRA, CDR2 YSYEKL. CDR3 length: 16 residues. Deletions cut 0 bases from V and 4 bases from J, with 16 bases between. For the CDR3, the DNA is TGCGCCAGCAGCCAAGAGGGGGGAGGAGGGGTATACGAGCAGTACTTC. Its translation is CASSQEGGGGVYEQYF.

Only one count was recorded for this clone. The V call is TRBV5-1, the J call TRBJ1-2; possible D gene TRBD1, 6 bases. The CDR3 loop spans 15 amino acids. Deletions cut 4 bases from V and 4 bases from J, with 17 bases between. Per the germline V gene, CDR1 is SGHRS and CDR2 is YFSETQ. The CDR3: CASSPGHRDTYGYTF. CDR3 bases: TGCGCCAGCAGCCCTGGTCACAGGGACACCTATGGCTACACCTTC. Full variable domain (remainder filled in from reference TRBV5-1 and TRBJ1-2): KAGVTQTPRYLIKTRGQQVTLSCSPISGHRSVSWYQQTPGQGLQFLFEYFSETQRNKGNFPGRFSGRQFSNSRSEMNVSTLELGDSALYLCASSPGHRDTYGYTFGSGTRLTVV.

The chain has TRBV7-9 and TRBJ1-5; no firm D call. Germline CDR1 is SEHNR and CDR2 is FQNEAQ (reference sequence). The CDR3 length is 14 residues. With 4 bases removed from V and 0 bases from J, the gap between germline ends came to 7 bases. This CDR3 reads CASSSFLSNQPQHF. In DNA, the CDR3 is TGTGCCAGCAGCTCCTTCCTTAGCAATCAGCCCCAGCATTTT.

This clone has only one observation. The chain recombines TRBV6-5 with TRBJ1-2, with D possibly TRBD1 on 5 matching bases. Per the germline V gene, CDR1 is MNHEY and CDR2 is SVGAGI. There are 15 residues in the CDR3. Trimming removed 7 bases from V and 4 bases from J, with 19 bases in between. The CDR3 here is CASTKTAGGSYGYTF. CDR3 in DNA: TGTGCCAGCACCAAAACGGCCGGGGGGAGCTATGGCTACACCTTC.

This clone was found a few times. This rearrangement joins TRBV29-1 to TRBJ1-1; D not resolved. This CDR3 has 11 amino acids. V was cut by 5 bases and J by 1 base, with 5 bases left in between. The germline V gene encodes CDR1 SQVTM and CDR2 ANQGSEA. The CDR3 spells CSVQQNTEAFF. The DNA of the CDR3 is TGCAGCGTTCAACAGAACACTGAAGCTTTCTTT.

The CDR3 DNA follows: TGTGCCAGCAGAAGGGGGGGCTCCTACGAGCAGTACTTC. This encodes CASRRGGSYEQYF. The chain links TRBV28 to TRBJ2-7, with D tentatively TRBD2 (7 bases). Trimming removed 6 bases from V and 0 bases from J, with 9 bases in between. In germline, CDR1 is MDHEN, CDR2 SYDVKM. This CDR3 is 13 amino acids long.

The chain uses TRBV28 and TRBJ2-1; 11 bases align to TRBD2. The CDR3 runs 15 residues. The V gene's germline CDR1 is MDHEN and CDR2 SYDVKM. The V and J ends lost 6 bases and 8 bases, in that order; junction bases with no gene match: 9. CDR3 coding DNA: TGTGCCAGCAGCGTTAGCGGGAGGGGAGTGGATGAGCAGTTCTTC. Encoded protein: CASSVSGRGVDEQFF. Full variable domain (remainder filled in from reference TRBV28 and TRBJ2-1): DVKVTQSSRYLVKRTGEKVFLECVQDMDHENMFWYRQDPGLGLRLIYFSYDVKMKEKGDIPEGYSVSREKKERFSLILESASTNQTSMYLCASSVSGRGVDEQFFGPGTRLTVL.

The chain links TRBV6-6 to TRBJ1-4; no clear D gene. Germline V gene data show CDR1 as MNHNY and CDR2 as SVGAGI (reference sequence). Trimming pared 6 bases from V and 7 bases from J, leaving 15 bases between. CDR3 size: 14 residues. Written as DNA, the CDR3 is TGTGCCAGCAGCTCAGGAGGGTGGAGTGAAAAACTGTTTTTT. Translated, it gives CASSSGGWSEKLFF.

This chain uses TRBV7-8 with TRBJ1-1; D gene ambiguous. The V end lost 3 bases, the J end lost 1 base, and 6 bases lay between the germline ends. Looked up from germline, CDR1 is SGHVS and CDR2 is FQNEAQ. The CDR3 length is 13 residues. The CDR3 is CASSFGRNTEAFF. For the CDR3, the DNA is TGTGCCAGCAGCTTTGGGCGGAACACTGAAGCTTTCTTT.

V is TRBV7-2 and J is TRBJ2-5; 7 bases agree with TRBD2. This CDR3 spans 15 amino acids. Germline assignment: CDR1 SGHTA and CDR2 FQGNSA. Trimming removed 4 bases from V and 4 bases from J; junction bases left unmatched: 9. This CDR3 reads CASSSPNLAAETQYF. CDR3 sequence (DNA): TGTGCCAGCAGCTCCCCAAACCTAGCGGCAGAGACCCAGTACTTC.

With respect to this clone: One end of the junction fails to match germline, which may point to a read error. The genes are TRBV28 and TRBJ1-5; TRBD1 matches at 9 bases. This CDR3 region has 17 residues. CDR1 and CDR2 (germline): MDHEN, SYDVKM. The CDR3 here is CASSLPSSGTGNRPQHF. The CDR3 coding sequence is TGTGCCAGCAGTTTACCTTCATCTGGGACAGGGAATCGGCCCCAGCATTTT.

The genes are TRBV7-9 and TRBJ2-1; tentative D call: TRBD2 (5 bases). V gave up 4 bases and J gave up 7 bases, with 14 bases separating them. The length of the CDR3 is 14 residues. Germline CDR1 is SEHNR and CDR2 is FQNEAQ (reference sequence). This chain's CDR3 is CASSSERASNEQFF. CDR3 in DNA: TGTGCCAGCAGCTCCGAGAGGGCCTCTAATGAGCAGTTCTTC.

J is TRBJ2-7 and V is TRBV5-4; the D gene is possibly TRBD1 (5 bases). CDR1 and CDR2 (germline): SGHNT, YYREEE (reference sequence). The CDR3 covers 12 residues. V lost 2 bases and J lost 10, with 13 bases in between. CDR3 bases: TGTGCCAGCAGCTTCAACCGACAGCCTCAGTACTTC. Protein: CASSFNRQPQYF.

This chain joins TRBV27 and TRBJ2-5, with 13 positions matching TRBD2. The J call may be faulty, since TRBJ2-7 better matches the DNA end. Germline loops: CDR1 MNHEY, CDR2 SMNVEV (reference sequence). The CDR3 sequence is 19 residues long. The CDR3 loop reads CASSPLGTSGIQSSYEQYF. CDR3 coding DNA: TGTGCCAGCAGTCCCCTAGGGACTAGCGGGATTCAGAGCTCCTACGAGCAGTACTTC.

The chain combines TRBV11-3 with TRBJ2-2, with TRBD2 matching 8 bases. This CDR3 contains 14 residues. The V segment lost 5 bases and the J segment 7 bases; nucleotides outside the gene matches: 6. Germline lookup yields CDR1 SGHNT and CDR2 YENEEA. In DNA form, the CDR3 reads TGTGCCAGCAGCCACGGGGGGGGCGGCGGGGAGCTGTTTTTT. Translated: CASSHGGGGGELFF.

The genes are TRBV5-6 and TRBJ2-3; 9 bases are shared with TRBD2. The CDR3 spans 16 residues. CDR1 SGHDT and CDR2 YYEEEE come from the germline V gene. The ends lost 1 base at V and 4 bases at J; junction bases unmatched: 7. The CDR3 sequence is CASSLLGSGSSDTQYF. In DNA, the CDR3 is TGTGCCAGCAGCTTGCTCGGTAGCGGGAGCTCAGATACGCAGTATTTT.

The chain combines TRBV28 with TRBJ2-5; 7 bases map to TRBD1. This CDR3 is 14 amino acids long. V trimming: 5 bases; J trimming: 11 bases; junction bases outside the gene matches: 14. The germline V gene has CDR1 MDHEN and CDR2 SYDVKM. For the CDR3, the DNA is TGTGCCAGCAGTGGTCCCGGGACAGTGGGGGAGCAGTACTTC. Protein sequence: CASSGPGTVGEQYF.

This rearrangement joins TRBV7-9 to TRBJ1-2, with D possibly TRBD1 on 6 matching bases. There are 14 residues in the CDR3. V was clipped by 4 bases and J by 2 bases, with 11 bases between them. CDR1 and CDR2 from the germline V gene are SEHNR and FQNEAQ (reference sequence). The CDR3 region has the DNA TGTGCCAGCAGCTACCGACAGGAGAACTATGGCTACACCTTC. Translated: CASSYRQENYGYTF. Supplemented by reference TRBV7-9 and TRBJ1-2, the full variable domain reads DTGVSQNPRHKITKRGQNVTFRCDPISEHNRLYWYRQTLGQGPEFLTYFQNEAQLEKSRLLSDRFSAERPKGSFSTLEIQRTEQGDSAMYLCASSYRQENYGYTFGSGTRLTVV.

This chain joins TRBV28 and TRBJ1-2; perhaps TRBD1 as D (5 bases). Germline V gene lookup returns CDR1 MDHEN and CDR2 SYDVKM. Trimming pared 1 base from V and 2 bases from J, leaving 11 bases between. This CDR3 is 15 amino acids long. Written as DNA, the CDR3 is TGTGCCAGCAGTTTATACCCGACAGAAAACTATGGCTACACCTTC. Translation gives CASSLYPTENYGYTF.

The rearrangement links TRBV9 to TRBJ2-6; tentatively, D is TRBD2 (7 bases). Germline CDR1 and CDR2: SGDLS and YYNGEE. Trimming took off 0 bases at V and 4 bases at J, with 17 bases between the two ends. The CDR3 totals 18 residues. CDR3 bases: TGTGCCAGCAGCGTAGTTATGAGGGGGGGTTTCGGGGCCAACGTCCTGACTTTC. Protein product: CASSVVMRGGFGANVLTF.

The V call is TRBV9, the J call TRBJ2-3; D gene ambiguous. The CDR3 totals 15 residues. Trimming shortened V by 7 bases and J by 0 bases, and 15 bases separated the two germline ends. Germline V gives CDR1 SGDLS, CDR2 YYNGEE. As DNA, the CDR3 is TGTGCCAGCCTCCGAGGAGTGGCTAGCACAGATACGCAGTATTTT. The encoded protein is CASLRGVASTDTQYF. Using reference TRBV9 and TRBJ2-3 for the parts outside the CDR3, the full variable domain is DSGVTQTPKHLITATGQRVTLRCSPRSGDLSVYWYQQSLDQGLQFLIQYYNGEERAKGNILERFSAQQFPDLHSELNLSSLELGDSALYFCASLRGVASTDTQYFGPGTRLTVL.